This TCR beta chain originates from a study of blood T cell repertoires in COVID-19. Study context: PBMCs, B-cell-depleted T cells, or T cells were the source of the cDNA or gDNA that made up the material.

V gave up 2 bases and J gave up 1 base; unmatched junction bases: 5. The germline V gene encodes CDR1 GTSNPN and CDR2 SVGIG (reference sequence). This CDR3 contains 14 residues. This clone was detected only a few times. Measured with immunoSEQ multiplex PCR; TCRdb has only the in-frame clones, and not every one. The sample includes around 220,000 clones, approximately 84% of them seen just once. The receptor comes from a man in his fifties or sixties with acute or convalescent COVID-19. Material: peripheral blood. V gene TRBV30 combines with J gene TRBJ2-7, with 7 bases lining up with TRBD2. The CDR3, as DNA: TGTGCCTGGAGTACGGGAGGTGTATCCTACGAGCAGTACTTC. Translated, it gives CAWSTGGVSYEQYF. Full variable domain (outside the CDR3, taken from reference TRBV30 and TRBJ2-7): SQTIHQWPATLVQPVGSPLSLECTVEGTSNPNLYWYRQAAGRGLQLLFYSVGIGQISSEVPQNLSASRPQDRQFILSSKKLLLSDSGFYLCAWSTGGVSYEQYFGPGTRLTVT.